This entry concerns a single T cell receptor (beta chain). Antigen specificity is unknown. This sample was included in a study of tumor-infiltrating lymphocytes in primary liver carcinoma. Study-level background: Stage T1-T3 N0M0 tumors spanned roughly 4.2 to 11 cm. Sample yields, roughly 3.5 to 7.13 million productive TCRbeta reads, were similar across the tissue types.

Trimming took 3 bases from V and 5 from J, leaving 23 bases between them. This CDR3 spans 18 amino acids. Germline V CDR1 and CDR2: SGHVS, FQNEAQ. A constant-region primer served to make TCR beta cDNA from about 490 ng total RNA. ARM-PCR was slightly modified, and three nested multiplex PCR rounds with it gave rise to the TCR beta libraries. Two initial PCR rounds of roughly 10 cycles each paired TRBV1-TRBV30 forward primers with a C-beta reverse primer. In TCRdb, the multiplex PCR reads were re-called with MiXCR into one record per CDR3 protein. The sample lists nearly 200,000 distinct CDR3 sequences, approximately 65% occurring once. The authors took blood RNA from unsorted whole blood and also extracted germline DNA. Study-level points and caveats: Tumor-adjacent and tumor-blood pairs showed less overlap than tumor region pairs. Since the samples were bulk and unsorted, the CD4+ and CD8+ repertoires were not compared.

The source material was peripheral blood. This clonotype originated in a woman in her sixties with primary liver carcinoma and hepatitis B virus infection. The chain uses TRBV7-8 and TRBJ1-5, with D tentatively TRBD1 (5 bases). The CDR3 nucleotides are TGTGCCAGCAGCTTGTCAACCGGGGCCCGTGGGGTCGATCAGCCCCAGCATTTT. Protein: CASSLSTGARGVDQPQHF.